This entry lists 11 T cell receptor beta chains sequenced from one sample in a study of cytomegalovirus exposure and HLA in healthy donors. Amplification used 60 Vbeta primers and 13 Jbeta primers. The assay was immunoSEQ multiplex PCR, and TCRdb's table has in-frame clones only and misses some. The data contain about 120,000 clones, about three quarters of them singletons. Sequenced input: PBMCs. The receptor source for this set is a woman aged 35 to 49 in good health and CMV-seropositive.

The chain recombines TRBV2 with TRBJ2-5; perhaps TRBD2 as D (9 bases). The V end was cut by 4 bases, the J end by 5 bases, with 20 bases between. This CDR3 is 16 amino acids long. Germline CDR1 SNHLY, CDR2 FYNNEI. CDR3 amino acids: CASSAGGGGAVETQYF. As DNA, the CDR3 is TGTGCCAGCAGTGCAGGGGGCGGGGGGGCCGTGGAGACCCAGTACTTC. The full variable domain, rest sourced from reference TRBV2 and TRBJ2-5, is EPEVTQTPSHQVTQMGQEVILRCVPISNHLYFYWYRQILGQKVEFLVSFYNNEISEKSEIFDDQFSVERPDGSNFTLKIRSTKLEDSAMYFCASSAGGGGAVETQYFGPGTRLLVL.

The genes are TRBV7-6 and TRBJ1-1; D is unclear. The CDR3 has 14 residues. CDR1 and CDR2 (germline): SGHVS, FNYEAQ. Between the trimmed V and J ends, which lost 5 bases and 5 bases, there was a span of 15 bases. For the CDR3, the DNA is TGTGCCAGCAGCCTGGGGAGTGAAGGGACTGAAGCTTTCTTT. Translated: CASSLGSEGTEAFF.

The chain combines TRBV2 with TRBJ1-2; a weak D match, TRBD1 (6 bases). Trimming left V 6 bases short and J 8 bases short, with 16 bases between. The CDR3 has 13 residues. Per the germline V gene, CDR1 is SNHLY and CDR2 is FYNNEI. This chain's CDR3 is CASSLKDSRGYTF. As DNA, the CDR3 is TGTGCCAGCAGCCTCAAGGACAGCCGGGGCTACACCTTC.

This chain connects TRBV6-5 to TRBJ2-3, with TRBD1 identical over 7 bases. Germline trimming cut 2 bases from V and 4 bases from J; bases unmatched to any gene: 3. This CDR3 contains 14 residues. Germline CDR1 MNHEY, CDR2 SVGAGI. This CDR3 is CASSYLDRADTQYF. Here the CDR3 DNA reads TGTGCCAGCAGTTACCTCGACAGGGCAGATACGCAGTATTTT.

This clone came up a few times. The CDR3 loop is CASSIGQVNTGELFF. CDR3 nucleotides: TGTGCCAGTAGTATAGGGCAGGTTAACACCGGGGAGCTGTTTTTT. This chain uses TRBV19 with TRBJ2-2; no clear D. Germline V gene lookup returns CDR1 LNHDA and CDR2 SQIVND (reference sequence). Trimming cost V 1 base and J 2 bases, with 8 bases left between them. This CDR3 region has 15 residues.

The chain employs TRBV25-1 and TRBJ2-2; tentative D call: TRBD1 (6 bases). The CDR3 covers 13 residues. The germline V gene encodes CDR1 MGHDK and CDR2 SYGVNS. Deletions cut 8 bases from V and 0 bases from J, with 7 bases between. This CDR3 reads CASRQANTGELFF. In DNA, the CDR3 is TGTGCCAGCCGACAGGCGAACACCGGGGAGCTGTTTTTT.

The chain carries TRBV20-1 and TRBJ1-1; unclear D gene. Germline V CDR1 and CDR2: DFQATT, SNEGSKA (reference sequence). The CDR3 spans 11 residues. The ends were cut back, 0 bases at V and 8 bases at J, with 7 bases in the middle. CDR3 sequence reads: CSARERKEAFF. The CDR3 coding sequence is TGCAGTGCTAGAGAGAGGAAAGAAGCTTTCTTT.

The chain carries TRBV29-1 and TRBJ1-1; no reliable D call. The CDR3 contains 12 residues. V lost 2 bases and J 12 bases, leaving 16 bases between the germline ends. CDR1 and CDR2 from the germline V gene are SQVTM and ANQGSEA. CDR3 sequence (DNA): TGCAGCGTTGAACGCCGGGGAACGATGACTTTCTTT. It encodes CSVERRGTMTFF.

Worth noting for this clone: At the DNA level, this CDR3 is encoded by other sequences in the same sample as well. The chain is built from TRBV5-4 and TRBJ1-6, with 9 bases identical to TRBD1. From germline, CDR1 is SGHNT and CDR2 YYREEE (reference sequence). The V gene end was trimmed by 3 bases and the J gene end by 7 bases; junction bases not matched to a gene: 2. This CDR3 region has 14 residues. The CDR3 reads CASSSGQGNSPLHF. Written as DNA, the CDR3 is TGTGCCAGCAGCTCGGGACAGGGAAATTCACCCCTCCACTTT.

The chain has TRBV5-4 and TRBJ2-1; 14 nucleotides align to TRBD2. Trimming at V came to 3 bases and at J to 6 bases, leaving 8 bases not matched to a gene. In germline, CDR1 is SGHNT, CDR2 YYREEE (reference sequence). This CDR3 contains 17 residues. The CDR3 DNA reads TGTGCCAGCAGCTGGGGACTAGCGGGGGTGGGGCGCAATGAGCAGTTCTTC. Translation gives CASSWGLAGVGRNEQFF.

The V call is TRBV29-1, the J call TRBJ2-3; possible D gene TRBD1, 5 bases. Trimming left V 5 bases short and J 2 bases short, with 11 bases between. This CDR3 is built from 13 residues. The germline CDR1 and CDR2 sequences are SQVTM and ANQGSEA. The chain's CDR3 is CSVPDRFTDTQYF. The CDR3, as DNA: TGCAGCGTTCCTGACAGATTCACAGATACGCAGTATTTT.